The 10 T cell receptor beta chains given below trace back to one sample, sequenced in a study of shared clonotypes between healthy human individuals. Using immunoSEQ multiplex PCR, the repertoire was profiled, and TCRdb retains in-frame clones only, with some absent. This table has 2 million to 2.5 million clones, roughly 92% appearing once. Sequenced sample: naive CD4+ T cells from PBMCs. The subset here: CD45RA+ positively selected. Receptor source: a man aged 18 to 35 in good health. Some clones in this sample may be carry-over from other donors' samples.

Turning to this clone: This sample includes further DNA sequences coding for the same CDR3. The CDR3 DNA reads TGTGCCAGCAGTTTTGGTCGTGGTGAGCAGTTCTTC. Its translation: CASSFGRGEQFF. The gene calls are TRBV27 and TRBJ2-1, with D uncertain. Germline V gives CDR1 MNHEY, CDR2 SMNVEV (reference sequence). The CDR3 sequence is 12 residues long. V lost 3 bases and J lost 9, with 9 bases in between.

The V gene is TRBV5-1, the J gene TRBJ2-1, with 14 nucleotides matching TRBD2. The germline V gene encodes CDR1 SGHRS and CDR2 YFSETQ. This CDR3 region has 16 residues. V shed 4 bases, J shed 7 bases, and the junction held 7 bases outside the gene matches. CDR3 residues: CASSVRGLAGGNEQFF. The CDR3 nucleotides read TGCGCCAGCAGCGTCAGAGGACTAGCGGGAGGTAATGAGCAGTTCTTC.

This chain links TRBV5-1 with TRBJ2-7; D possibly corresponds to TRBD2 (5 bases). There are 12 residues in the CDR3. The germline V gene has CDR1 SGHRS and CDR2 YFSETQ. With 2 bases removed from V and 2 bases from J, the gap between germline ends came to 5 bases. CDR3 DNA: TGCGCCAGCAGCTTACTAGCCTACGAGCAGTACTTC. This encodes CASSLLAYEQYF.

This clone was detected only once. The genes are TRBV30 and TRBJ1-6; no definite D call. The V end lost 4 bases, the J end lost 6 bases, and 10 bases lay between the germline ends. Germline assignment: CDR1 GTSNPN and CDR2 SVGIG (reference sequence). This CDR3 region has 13 residues. The CDR3 DNA reads TGTGCCTGGACGCGTGTTACTAATTCACCCCTCCACTTT. It codes for CAWTRVTNSPLHF.

The gene calls are TRBV7-6 and TRBJ2-1, with D perhaps matching TRBD2 (5 bases). In germline, CDR1 is SGHVS, CDR2 FNYEAQ. The CDR3 is 14 residues long. Between the trimmed V and J ends, which lost 3 bases and 2 bases, there was a span of 8 bases. CDR3 sequence reads: CASSFAEAYNEQFF. CDR3 DNA: TGTGCCAGCAGCTTTGCGGAGGCCTACAATGAGCAGTTCTTC.

The chain couples TRBV12-5 to TRBJ2-3, with D possibly matching TRBD2 (6 bases). This CDR3 is 16 amino acids long. Looked up from germline, CDR1 is LGHNT and CDR2 is FRNRAP. The V gene lost 5 bases and the J gene lost 0 bases, with 15 bases spanning the gap. The CDR3 loop is CASGPPGLLSTDTQYF. The DNA for the CDR3 is TGTGCTAGTGGTCCCCCGGGACTTCTTAGCACAGATACGCAGTATTTT.

J is TRBJ2-3 and V is TRBV2, with TRBD2 as a possible D gene (5 bases). V was cut by 7 bases and J by 3 bases, with 8 bases left in between. The CDR3 is 12 residues long. CDR1 and CDR2 from the germline V gene are SNHLY and FYNNEI. CDR3 nucleotides: TGTGCCAGCAAGAGGGAAACAGATACGCAGTATTTT. It yields the protein CASKRETDTQYF.

The chain has TRBV7-6 and TRBJ2-5; 12 bases are shared with TRBD2. The germline V gene encodes CDR1 SGHVS and CDR2 FNYEAQ. This CDR3 spans 16 amino acids. V gave up 2 bases and J gave up 5 bases; unmatched junction bases: 6. This CDR3 reads CASSLRLAGEGETQYF. For the CDR3, the DNA is TGTGCCAGCAGCTTAAGACTAGCGGGAGAGGGTGAGACCCAGTACTTC.

Here the CDR3 reads CASSLSAGSGANVLTF. Written as DNA, the CDR3 is TGTGCCAGCAGCTTATCAGCGGGCTCTGGGGCCAACGTCCTGACTTTC. The gene calls are TRBV11-2 and TRBJ2-6; perhaps TRBD2 as D (6 bases). The CDR3 runs 16 residues. Germline V lookup: CDR1 SGHAT, CDR2 FQNNGV. V shed 2 bases and J shed 0 bases, with 8 bases lying between them.

CDR3 DNA: TGTGCCACACACAATACAGTATCTAGCACAGATACGCAGTATTTT. Translating gives CATHNTVSSTDTQYF. V gene TRBV15 combines with J gene TRBJ2-3; the D is unclear. The CDR3 loop spans 15 amino acids. CDR1 and CDR2 from the germline V gene are LNHNV and YYDKDF (reference sequence). V lost 9 bases and J lost 0, with 16 bases in between.